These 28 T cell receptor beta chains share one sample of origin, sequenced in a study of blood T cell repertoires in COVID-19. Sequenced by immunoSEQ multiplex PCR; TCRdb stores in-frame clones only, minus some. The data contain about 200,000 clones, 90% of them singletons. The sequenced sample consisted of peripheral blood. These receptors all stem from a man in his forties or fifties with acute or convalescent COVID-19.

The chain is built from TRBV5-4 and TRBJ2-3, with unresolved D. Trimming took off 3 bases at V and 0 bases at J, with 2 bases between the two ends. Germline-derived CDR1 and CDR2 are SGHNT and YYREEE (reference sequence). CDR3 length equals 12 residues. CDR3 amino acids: CASSSSTDTQYF. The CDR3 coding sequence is TGTGCCAGCAGCTCTAGCACAGATACGCAGTATTTT.

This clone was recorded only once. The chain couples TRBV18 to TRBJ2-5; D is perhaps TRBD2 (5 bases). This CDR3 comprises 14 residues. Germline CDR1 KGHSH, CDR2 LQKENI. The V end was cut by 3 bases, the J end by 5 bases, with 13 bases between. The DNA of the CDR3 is TGTGCCAGCTCACCCGGGGTCCCTGGGGAGACCCAGTACTTC. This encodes CASSPGVPGETQYF. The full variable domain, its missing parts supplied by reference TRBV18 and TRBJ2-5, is NAGVMQNPRHLVRRRGQEARLRCSPMKGHSHVYWYRQLPEEGLKFMVYLQKENIIDESGMPKERFSAEFPKEGPSILRIQQVVRGDSAAYFCASSPGVPGETQYFGPGTRLLVL.

The CDR3 loop reads CASSDSIGLAGRNEQFF. The CDR3 DNA is TGTGCCAGCAGTGACTCGATAGGACTAGCGGGGAGAAATGAGCAGTTCTTC. V usage is TRBV6-4 and J usage is TRBJ2-1, with 12 positions matching TRBD2. Trimming took 0 bases from V and 7 from J; bases not matched to a gene: 7. Germline CDR1 and CDR2: MRHNA and SNTAGT. This CDR3 is built from 17 residues.

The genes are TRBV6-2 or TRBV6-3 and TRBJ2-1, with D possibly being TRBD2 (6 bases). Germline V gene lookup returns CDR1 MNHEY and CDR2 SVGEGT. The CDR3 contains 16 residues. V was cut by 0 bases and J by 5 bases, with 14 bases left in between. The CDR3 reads CASSYSTSRGHNEQFF. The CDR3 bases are TGTGCCAGCAGTTACTCAACTAGCCGGGGTCACAATGAGCAGTTCTTC.

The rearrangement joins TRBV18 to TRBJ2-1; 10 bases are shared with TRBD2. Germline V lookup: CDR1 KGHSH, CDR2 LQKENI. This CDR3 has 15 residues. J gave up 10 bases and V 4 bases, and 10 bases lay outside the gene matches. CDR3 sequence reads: CASSRLAGAVNEQFF. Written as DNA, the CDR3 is TGTGCCAGCTCACGGCTAGCGGGAGCTGTCAACGAGCAGTTCTTC.

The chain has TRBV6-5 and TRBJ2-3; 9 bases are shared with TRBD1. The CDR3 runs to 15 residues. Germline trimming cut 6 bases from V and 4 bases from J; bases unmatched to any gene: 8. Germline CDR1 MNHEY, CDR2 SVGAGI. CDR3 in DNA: TGTGCCAGCAGGACCCCGGGACAGGGAGCAGATACGCAGTATTTT. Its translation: CASRTPGQGADTQYF.

The CDR3 sequence is CASSGTVNEKLFF. CDR3 bases: TGTGCCAGTTCCGGGACAGTCAATGAAAAACTGTTTTTT. The chain recombines TRBV6-5 with TRBJ1-4; the match to TRBD1 covers 7 bases. This CDR3 is 13 amino acids long. CDR1 is MNHEY and CDR2 is SVGAGI in the germline V gene. The trim removed 9 bases at V and 5 bases at J, leaving 6 bases unmatched.

The CDR3 DNA follows: TGTGCCAGCAGTCAAGGGGACAGCTCCTATAATTCACCCCTCCACTTT. Translation gives CASSQGDSSYNSPLHF. The chain carries TRBV28 and TRBJ1-6; TRBD1 aligns across 7 bases. The germline gives CDR1 MDHEN, CDR2 SYDVKM. V lost 5 bases, J lost 0 bases, and 4 bases stayed unmatched. There are 16 residues in the CDR3.

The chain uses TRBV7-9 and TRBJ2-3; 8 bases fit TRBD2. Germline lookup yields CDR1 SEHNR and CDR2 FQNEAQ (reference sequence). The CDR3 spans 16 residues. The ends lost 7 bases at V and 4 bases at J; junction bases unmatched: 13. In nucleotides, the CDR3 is TGTGCCAGCACCCCCGCCGGGAGCGGGAGTCCAGATACGCAGTATTTT. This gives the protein CASTPAGSGSPDTQYF.

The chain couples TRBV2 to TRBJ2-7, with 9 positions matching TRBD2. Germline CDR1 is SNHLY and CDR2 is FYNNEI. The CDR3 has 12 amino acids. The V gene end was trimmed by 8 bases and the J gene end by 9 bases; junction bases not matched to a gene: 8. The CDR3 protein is CASEASGIGQYF. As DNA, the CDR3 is TGTGCCAGCGAAGCTAGCGGGATCGGGCAGTACTTC.

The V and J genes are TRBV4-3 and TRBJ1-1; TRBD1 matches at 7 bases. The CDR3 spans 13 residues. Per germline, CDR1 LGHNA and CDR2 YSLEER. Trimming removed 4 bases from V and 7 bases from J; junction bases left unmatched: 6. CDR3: CASSRIRGIEAFF. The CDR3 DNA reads TGCGCCAGCAGCCGGATCAGGGGGATTGAAGCTTTCTTT.

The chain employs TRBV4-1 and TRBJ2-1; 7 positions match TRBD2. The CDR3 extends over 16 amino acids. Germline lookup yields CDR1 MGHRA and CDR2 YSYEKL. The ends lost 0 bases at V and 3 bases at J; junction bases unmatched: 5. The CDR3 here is CASSQDRGRDYNEQFF. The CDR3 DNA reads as TGCGCCAGCAGCCAAGATCGGGGGAGGGACTACAATGAGCAGTTCTTC.

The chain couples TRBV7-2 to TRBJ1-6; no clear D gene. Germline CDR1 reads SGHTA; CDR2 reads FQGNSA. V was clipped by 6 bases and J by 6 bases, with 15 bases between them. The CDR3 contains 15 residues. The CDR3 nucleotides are TGTGCCAGCAGTAGCGGGCCCCTCCCTAATTCACCCCTCCACTTT. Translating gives CASSSGPLPNSPLHF.

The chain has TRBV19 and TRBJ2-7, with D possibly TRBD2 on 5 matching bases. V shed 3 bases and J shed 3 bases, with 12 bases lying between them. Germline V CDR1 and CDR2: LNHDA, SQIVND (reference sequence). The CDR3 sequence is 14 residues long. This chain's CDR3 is CASSIGIVSYEQYF. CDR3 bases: TGTGCCAGTAGTATCGGGATCGTCAGCTACGAGCAGTACTTC.

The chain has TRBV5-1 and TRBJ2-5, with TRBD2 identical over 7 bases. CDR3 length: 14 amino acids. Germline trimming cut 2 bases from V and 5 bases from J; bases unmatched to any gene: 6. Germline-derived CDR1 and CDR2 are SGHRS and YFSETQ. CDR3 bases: TGCGCCAGCAGCTTTAGTCAGGGAGGGGAGACCCAGTACTTC. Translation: CASSFSQGGETQYF.

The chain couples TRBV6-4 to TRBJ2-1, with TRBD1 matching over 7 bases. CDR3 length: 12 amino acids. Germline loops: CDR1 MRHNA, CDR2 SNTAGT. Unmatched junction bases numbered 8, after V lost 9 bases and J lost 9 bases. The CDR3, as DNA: TGTGCCAGTAATCAGGGGGTTGGTGAGCAGTTCTTC. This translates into CASNQGVGEQFF.

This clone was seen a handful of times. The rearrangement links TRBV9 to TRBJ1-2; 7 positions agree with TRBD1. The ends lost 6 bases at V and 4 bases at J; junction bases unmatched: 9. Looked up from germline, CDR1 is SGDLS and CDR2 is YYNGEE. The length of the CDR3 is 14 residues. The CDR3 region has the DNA TGTGCCAGCACTATAAGGGGGCAGGGCTATGGCTACACCTTC. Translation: CASTIRGQGYGYTF.

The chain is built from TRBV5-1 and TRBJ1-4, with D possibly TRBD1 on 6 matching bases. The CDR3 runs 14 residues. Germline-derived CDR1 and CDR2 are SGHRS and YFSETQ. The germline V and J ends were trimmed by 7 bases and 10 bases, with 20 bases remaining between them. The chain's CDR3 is CASRPGWTEGKLFF. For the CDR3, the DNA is TGCGCCAGCCGGCCGGGATGGACAGAAGGAAAACTGTTTTTT.

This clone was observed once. CDR3 nucleotides: TGTGCCAGCAGCTTAACGATTGATAGATCCGGGGAGCTGTTTTTT. Amino acids: CASSLTIDRSGELFF. The V call is TRBV7-3, the J call TRBJ2-2; D not certain. The V end lost 0 bases, the J end lost 6 bases, and 11 bases lay between the germline ends. The CDR3 consists of 15 residues. CDR1 and CDR2 (germline): SGHTA, FQGTGA.

CDR3: CASSEQPGIATDTQYF. CDR3 nucleotide sequence: TGTGCCAGCAGCGAACAGCCAGGGATCGCCACAGATACGCAGTATTTT. V and J are TRBV3-1 (or the pseudogene TRBV3-2) and TRBJ2-3, with TRBD1 as a possible D gene (5 bases). The CDR3 extends over 16 amino acids. V lost 5 bases, J lost 2 bases, and 17 bases lay in between. Germline loops: CDR1 LGHDT, CDR2 YNNKEL (reference sequence).

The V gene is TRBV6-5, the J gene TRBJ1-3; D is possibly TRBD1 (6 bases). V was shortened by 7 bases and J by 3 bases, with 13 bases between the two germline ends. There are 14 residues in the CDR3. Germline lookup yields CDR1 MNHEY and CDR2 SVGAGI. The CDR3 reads CASKTGMHGNTIYF. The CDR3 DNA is TGTGCCAGCAAAACAGGGATGCATGGAAACACCATATATTTT.

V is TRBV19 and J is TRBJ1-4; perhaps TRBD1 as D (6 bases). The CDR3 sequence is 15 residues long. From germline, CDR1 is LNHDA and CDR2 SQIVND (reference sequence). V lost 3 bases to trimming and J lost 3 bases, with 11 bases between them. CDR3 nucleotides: TGTGCCAGTAGTATTGGGGGGGCACCTAATGAAAAACTGTTTTTT. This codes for CASSIGGAPNEKLFF.

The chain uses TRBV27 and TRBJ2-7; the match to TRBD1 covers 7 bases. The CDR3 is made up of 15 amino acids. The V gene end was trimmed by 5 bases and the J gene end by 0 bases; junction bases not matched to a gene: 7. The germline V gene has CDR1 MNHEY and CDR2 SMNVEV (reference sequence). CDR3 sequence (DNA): TGTGCCAGCAGTCCAGCCGGGACAGTCTCCTACGAGCAGTACTTC. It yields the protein CASSPAGTVSYEQYF.

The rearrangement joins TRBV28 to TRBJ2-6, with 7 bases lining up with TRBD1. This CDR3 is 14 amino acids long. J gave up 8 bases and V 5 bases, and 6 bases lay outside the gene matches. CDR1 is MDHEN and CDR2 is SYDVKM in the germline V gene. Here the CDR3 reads CASSPGDSPNVLTF. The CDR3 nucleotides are TGTGCCAGCAGTCCAGGGGACAGCCCCAACGTCCTGACTTTC.

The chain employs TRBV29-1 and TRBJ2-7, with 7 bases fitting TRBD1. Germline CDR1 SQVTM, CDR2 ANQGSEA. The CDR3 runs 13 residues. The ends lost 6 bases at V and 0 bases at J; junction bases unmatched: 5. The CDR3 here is CSVLTGSSYEQYF. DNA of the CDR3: TGCAGCGTCCTGACAGGGAGCTCCTACGAGCAGTACTTC.

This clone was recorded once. The CDR3 DNA sequence: TGTGCCAGCAGTCCAACCGGGACACTTACTAGGGGGGAGCAGTACTTC. Its protein product is CASSPTGTLTRGEQYF. The rearrangement uses TRBV27 and TRBJ2-7; TRBD1 might be the D (6 bases). The germline gives CDR1 MNHEY, CDR2 SMNVEV (reference sequence). Trimming took off 5 bases at V and 7 bases at J, with 24 bases between the two ends. The length of the CDR3 is 16 residues.

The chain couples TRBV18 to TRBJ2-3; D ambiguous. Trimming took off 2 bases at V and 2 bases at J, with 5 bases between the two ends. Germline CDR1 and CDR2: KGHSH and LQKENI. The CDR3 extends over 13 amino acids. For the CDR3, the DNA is TGTGCCAGCTCACCAGGGCTCACAGATACGCAGTATTTT. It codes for CASSPGLTDTQYF.

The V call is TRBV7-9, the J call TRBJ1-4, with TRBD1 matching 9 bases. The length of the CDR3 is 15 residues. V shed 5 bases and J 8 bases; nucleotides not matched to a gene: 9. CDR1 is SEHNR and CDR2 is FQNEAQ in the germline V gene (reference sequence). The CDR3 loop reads CASSQNTGGVEKLFF. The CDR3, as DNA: TGTGCCAGCAGCCAAAATACAGGGGGCGTAGAAAAACTGTTTTTT.